One T cell receptor beta chain is described in this entry. The sample belongs to a study of OX40 agonist ivuxolimab in advanced cancers. This CDR3 contains 14 residues. V lost 7 bases, J lost 0 bases, and 11 bases lay in between. CDR1 is SGHKS, CDR2 YYEKEE, per germline (reference sequence). TCRdb's table, derived via immunoSEQ multiplex PCR, lists solely in-frame clones and lacks some. This repertoire shows 55,000 to 80,000 clones, roughly 89% found once; its top ten account for around 13%. Material: CD4+ or CD8+ T cells sorted from blood, obtained in a trial of the OX40 agonist ivuxolimab. The origin of this receptor is an adult with an advanced solid tumor such as melanoma, head and neck, liver or kidney cancer. This chain uses TRBV5-5 with TRBJ2-1; D is uncertain. CDR3 DNA sequence: TGTGCCAGCTGCTGGGCGAGCTCCTACAATGAGCAGTTCTTC. This translates into CASCWASSYNEQFF.